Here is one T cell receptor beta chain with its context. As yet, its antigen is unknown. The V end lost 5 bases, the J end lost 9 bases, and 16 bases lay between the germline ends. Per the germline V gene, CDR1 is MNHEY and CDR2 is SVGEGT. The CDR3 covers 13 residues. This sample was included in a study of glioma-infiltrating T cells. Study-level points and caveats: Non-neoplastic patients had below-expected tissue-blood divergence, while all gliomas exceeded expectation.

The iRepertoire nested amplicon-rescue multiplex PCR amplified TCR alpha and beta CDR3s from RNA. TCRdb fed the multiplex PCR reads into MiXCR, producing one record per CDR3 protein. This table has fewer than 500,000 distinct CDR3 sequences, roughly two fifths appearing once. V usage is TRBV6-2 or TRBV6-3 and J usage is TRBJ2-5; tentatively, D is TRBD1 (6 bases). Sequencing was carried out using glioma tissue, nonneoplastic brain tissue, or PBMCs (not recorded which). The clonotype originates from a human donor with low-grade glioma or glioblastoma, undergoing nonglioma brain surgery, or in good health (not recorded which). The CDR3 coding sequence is TGTGCCAGCAGTGTCACAGGGTTGGAGCCCCAGTACTTC. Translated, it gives CASSVTGLEPQYF.